This TCR beta chain was recorded in a study of T and B cells in COVID-19 patients. Study outcomes and limitations: Patients with COVID-19 reportedly showed strongly skewed T cell receptor beta variable and joining gene usage.

From blood, roughly 240-550 ng of genomic DNA served as TRB template. With 0 bases removed from V and 5 bases from J, the gap between germline ends came to 10 bases. The germline V gene encodes CDR1 SGHVS and CDR2 FNYEAQ. The CDR3 covers 14 residues. TRB rearrangements were amplified by multiplex PCR with BIOMED2 TRB-A/B primers. TCRdb re-derived calls from the multiplex PCR reads in MiXCR, one entry per CDR3 protein. The profile covers over 10,000 distinct CDR3 sequences, with just under 30% appearing a single time and approximately 26% taken by the ten largest. Turning to this clonotype: Antigen: not known.

This chain connects TRBV7-6 to TRBJ1-2; D unclear. The TCR originated in a human donor who had recovered from COVID-19. Source material: blood. The CDR3 bases are TGTGCCAGCAGCTTAGCAGGCAACCTTTATGGCTACACCTTC. It yields the protein CASSLAGNLYGYTF.